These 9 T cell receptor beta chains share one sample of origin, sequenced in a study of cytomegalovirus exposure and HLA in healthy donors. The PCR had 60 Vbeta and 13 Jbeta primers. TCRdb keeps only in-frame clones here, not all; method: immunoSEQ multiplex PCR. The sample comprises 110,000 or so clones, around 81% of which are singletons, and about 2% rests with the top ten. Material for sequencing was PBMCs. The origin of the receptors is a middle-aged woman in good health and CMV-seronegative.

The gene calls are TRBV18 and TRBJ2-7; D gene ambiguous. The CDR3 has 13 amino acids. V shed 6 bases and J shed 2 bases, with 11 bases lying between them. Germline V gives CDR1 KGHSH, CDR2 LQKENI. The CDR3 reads CASSPISAYEQYF. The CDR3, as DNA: TGTGCCAGCTCCCCCATCAGCGCCTACGAGCAGTACTTC. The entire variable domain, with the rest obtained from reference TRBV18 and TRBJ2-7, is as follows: NAGVMQNPRHLVRRRGQEARLRCSPMKGHSHVYWYRQLPEEGLKFMVYLQKENIIDESGMPKERFSAEFPKEGPSILRIQQVVRGDSAAYFCASSPISAYEQYFGPGTRLTVT.

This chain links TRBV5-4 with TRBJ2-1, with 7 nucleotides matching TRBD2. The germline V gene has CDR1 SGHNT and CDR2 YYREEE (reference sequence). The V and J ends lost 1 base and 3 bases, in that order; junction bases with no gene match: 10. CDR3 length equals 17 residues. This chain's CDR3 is CASSLPYPGRGYNEQFF. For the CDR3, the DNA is TGTGCCAGCAGCTTGCCCTATCCTGGGAGGGGCTACAATGAGCAGTTCTTC.

Here the CDR3 reads CASSLARGGADTQYF. CDR3 nucleotides: TGCGCCAGCAGCTTGGCGCGTGGGGGGGCAGATACGCAGTATTTT. The chain recombines TRBV5-1 with TRBJ2-3, with TRBD2 matching 7 bases. CDR3 size: 15 residues. Unmatched junction bases numbered 5, after V lost 0 bases and J lost 4 bases. The germline V gene encodes CDR1 SGHRS and CDR2 YFSETQ.

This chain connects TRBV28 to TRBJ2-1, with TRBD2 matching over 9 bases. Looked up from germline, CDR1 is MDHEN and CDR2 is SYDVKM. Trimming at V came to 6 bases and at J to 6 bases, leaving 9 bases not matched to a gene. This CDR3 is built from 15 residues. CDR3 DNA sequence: TGTGCCAGCAGGGGCGGGAGGGTCGGTATCAATGAGCAGTTCTTC. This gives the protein CASRGGRVGINEQFF.

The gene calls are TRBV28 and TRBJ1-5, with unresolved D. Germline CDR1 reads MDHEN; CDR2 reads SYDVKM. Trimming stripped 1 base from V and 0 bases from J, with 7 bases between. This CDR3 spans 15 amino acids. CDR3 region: CASSLLRNSNQPQHF. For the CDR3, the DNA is TGTGCCAGCAGTTTATTGAGGAATAGCAATCAGCCCCAGCATTTT.

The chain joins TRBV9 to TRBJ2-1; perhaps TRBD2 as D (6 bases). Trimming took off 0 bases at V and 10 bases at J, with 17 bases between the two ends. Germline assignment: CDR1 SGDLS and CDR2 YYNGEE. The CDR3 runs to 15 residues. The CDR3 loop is CASSVGLAGGREQFF. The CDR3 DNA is TGTGCCAGCAGCGTAGGTCTAGCCGGGGGAAGGGAGCAGTTCTTC.

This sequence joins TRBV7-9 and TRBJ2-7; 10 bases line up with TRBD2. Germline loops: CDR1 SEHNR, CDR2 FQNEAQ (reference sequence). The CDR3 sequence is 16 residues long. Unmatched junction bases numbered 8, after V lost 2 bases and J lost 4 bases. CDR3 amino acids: CASSLRTGTSAYEQYF. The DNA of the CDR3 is TGTGCCAGCAGCTTACGGACGGGGACTAGCGCATACGAGCAGTACTTC.

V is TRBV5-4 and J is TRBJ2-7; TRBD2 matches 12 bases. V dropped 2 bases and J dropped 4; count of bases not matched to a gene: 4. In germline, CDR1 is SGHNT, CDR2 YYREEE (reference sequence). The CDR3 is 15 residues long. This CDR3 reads CASSLLAGGIYEQYF. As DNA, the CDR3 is TGTGCCAGCAGCTTACTAGCGGGAGGTATTTACGAGCAGTACTTC.

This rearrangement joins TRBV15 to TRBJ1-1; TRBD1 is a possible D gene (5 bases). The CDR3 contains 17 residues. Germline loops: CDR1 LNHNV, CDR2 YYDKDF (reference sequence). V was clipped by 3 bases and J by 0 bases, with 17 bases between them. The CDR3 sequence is CATSSGTGLSMNTEAFF. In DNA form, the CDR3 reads TGTGCCACCAGCAGTGGGACGGGACTGAGTATGAACACTGAAGCTTTCTTT. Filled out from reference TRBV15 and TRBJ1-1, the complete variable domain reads DAMVIQNPRYQVTQFGKPVTLSCSQTLNHNVMYWYQQKSSQAPKLLFHYYDKDFNNEADTPDNFQSRRPNTSFCFLDIRSPGLGDTAMYLCATSSGTGLSMNTEAFFGQGTRLTVV.